The rows below give T cell receptor beta chains drawn from one sample of a study of shared clonotypes between healthy human individuals. Measured with immunoSEQ multiplex PCR; TCRdb has only the in-frame clones, and not every one. This repertoire shows about half a million clones, around 73% found once; its top ten account for around 11%. The sequencing sample was made of PBMCs. These receptors were collected from a woman aged 40-49 years in good health. Some clones in this sample may be carry-over from other donors' samples. The conserved cysteine and the conserved F or W are not part of the CDR3 here.

ASSWFGQGASGELF | TRBJ2-2 | TRBV7-3
SVATAQETQY | TRBJ2-5 | TRBV29-1
ASSPFWGLSNEQF | TRBJ2-1 | TRBV14
ASSEETSGTINTGELF | TRBJ2-2 | TRBV10-1
ASTQGVGPYNEQF | TRBJ2-1 | TRBV4-3
ASSEGAGGGETQY | TRBJ2-5 | TRBV6-4
ASSSQGTGNTIY | TRBJ1-3 | TRBV19
ASSLGISISEQF | TRBJ2-1 | TRBV7-9
ASTTYHEQF | TRBJ2-1 | TRBV28
ASSETKLGFPEAF | TRBJ1-1 | TRBV2